This section outlines one T cell receptor (beta chain) sequence together with its context. In the same sample, other DNA sequences code for this CDR3. Here immunoSEQ multiplex PCR was the method, and the copy in TCRdb shows in-frame clones only, minus some. The repertoire holds approximately 130,000 clones, with approximately 92% as singletons. The data were obtained in a study of T cell responses to AZD1222 COVID-19 vaccine. The CDR3 totals 13 residues. The germline V gene has CDR1 SGHRS and CDR2 YFSETQ. V was pared by 4 bases and J by 5 bases, with 10 bases between. The source is an adult in good health. The chain recombines TRBV5-1 with TRBJ2-1; weak D call: TRBD1 (5 bases). The sequences come from peripheral blood, collected on day 0 of AZD1222 vaccination. This CDR3 reads CASSPGPNNEQFF. Here the CDR3 DNA reads TGCGCCAGCAGCCCAGGGCCGAACAATGAGCAGTTCTTC.